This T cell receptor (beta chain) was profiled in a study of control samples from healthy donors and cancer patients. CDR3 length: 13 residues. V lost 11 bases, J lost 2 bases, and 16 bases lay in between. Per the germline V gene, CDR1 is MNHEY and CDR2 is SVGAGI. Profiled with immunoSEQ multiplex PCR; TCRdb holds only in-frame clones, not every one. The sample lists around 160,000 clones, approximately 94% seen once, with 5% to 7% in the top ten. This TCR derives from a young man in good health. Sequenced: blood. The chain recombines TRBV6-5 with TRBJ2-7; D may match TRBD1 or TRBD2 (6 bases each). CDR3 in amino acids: CAANPGAPYEQYF. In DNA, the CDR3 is TGTGCCGCTAACCCGGGGGCCCCCTACGAGCAGTACTTC.